This TCR beta chain was captured by sequencing in a study of cytomegalovirus exposure and HLA in healthy donors. Points from the study as a whole: Exclusion applied to some V segments, including TRBV6-2 and TRBV6-3, as they were indistinguishable.

It was with 60 Vbeta and 13 Jbeta primers that the PCR ran. Libraries were prepared by immunoSEQ multiplex PCR; TCRdb keeps only in-frame clonotypes and omits some of them. This sample has 100,000 or so clones; 82% occur once, and the top ten carry nearly 3.5%. CDR1 is MDHEN and CDR2 is SYDVKM in the germline V gene. This CDR3 has 14 amino acids. V was clipped by 2 bases and J by 2 bases, with 10 bases between them. Details on this clone: Its cognate antigen is unknown.

The V gene is TRBV28, the J gene TRBJ2-7; weak D call: TRBD2 (5 bases). The sample consisted of PBMCs. The clonotype originates from a man aged 25 to 45 in good health and CMV-seropositive. The chain's CDR3 is CASSLIGEAYEQYF. CDR3 DNA sequence: TGTGCCAGCAGTTTAATCGGGGAAGCCTACGAGCAGTACTTC. Based on the CDR3 plus reference TRBV28 and TRBJ2-7, the full variable domain is DVKVTQSSRYLVKRTGEKVFLECVQDMDHENMFWYRQDPGLGLRLIYFSYDVKMKEKGDIPEGYSVSREKKERFSLILESASTNQTSMYLCASSLIGEAYEQYFGPGTRLTVT.